The rows below give T cell receptor beta chains drawn from one sample of a study of vaccination and CD4 T cells after COVID-19. What these receptors recognize is not known. Via MiXCR, TCRdb re-called the PCR reads, giving one row per CDR3 protein. The table includes about 5,200 distinct CDR3 sequences, roughly 27% detected once. Sample: CD4+ T cells from blood, cultured in vitro, taken after SARS-CoV-2 vaccination. The source of these receptors is a human donor who had recovered from COVID-19. Each CDR3 is given with its conserved first and last residue. The order of the fields is clone size, V gene, D gene, J gene, CDR3 protein, CDR3 DNA. A D gene is named only where the DNA matches it firmly. Clone size, where shown, is once, few, many, or a class for clones that have expanded.

-	TRBV6-2/TRBV6-3	TRBD2	TRBJ2-1	CASSPLTGGPYNEQFF	TGTGCCAGCAGTCCCCTGACGGGAGGACCCTACAATGAGCAGTTCTTC
-	TRBV10-3	-	TRBJ2-7	CAIGPERVYEQYF	TGTGCCATCGGGCCAGAGAGGGTCTACGAGCAGTACTTC
few	TRBV6-5	-	TRBJ2-5	CASSYSVIDPFAETQYF	TGTGCCAGCAGTTACTCGGTAATAGATCCCTTCGCGGAGACCCAGTACTTC
medium-sized	TRBV28	TRBD1	TRBJ1-1	CASNTNRGRARAFF	TGTGCCAGCAACACAAACAGGGGGCGGGCTCGGGCTTTCTTT
medium-sized	TRBV6-1	-	TRBJ2-5	CASSEPWGETQYF	TGTGCCAGCAGTGAACCCTGGGGAGAGACCCAGTACTTC
few	TRBV7-9	-	TRBJ1-6	CASSFQQINSPLHF	TGTGCCAGCAGCTTTCAACAGATTAATTCACCCCTCCACTTT
-	TRBV18	TRBD2	TRBJ2-7	CASSPGAGRVYEQYF	TGTGCCAGCTCACCAGGGGCAGGGAGGGTTTACGAGCAGTACTTC
-	TRBV7-9	TRBD1	TRBJ1-1	CASSFDQGQGRTEAFF	TGTGCCAGCAGCTTTGATCAGGGACAGGGGAGAACTGAAGCTTTCTTT
-	TRBV5-6	-	TRBJ2-5	CASSLGPTTQYF	TGTGCCAGCAGCCTCGGCCCCACGACCCAGTACTTC
-	TRBV28	-	TRBJ2-3	CPRNFTDTQYF	TGTCCCCGGAATTTTACAGATACGCAGTATTTT
few	TRBV4-2	TRBD2	TRBJ2-5	CASSNAGEAETQYF	TGTGCCAGCAGCAATGCGGGAGAGGCGGAGACCCAGTACTTC